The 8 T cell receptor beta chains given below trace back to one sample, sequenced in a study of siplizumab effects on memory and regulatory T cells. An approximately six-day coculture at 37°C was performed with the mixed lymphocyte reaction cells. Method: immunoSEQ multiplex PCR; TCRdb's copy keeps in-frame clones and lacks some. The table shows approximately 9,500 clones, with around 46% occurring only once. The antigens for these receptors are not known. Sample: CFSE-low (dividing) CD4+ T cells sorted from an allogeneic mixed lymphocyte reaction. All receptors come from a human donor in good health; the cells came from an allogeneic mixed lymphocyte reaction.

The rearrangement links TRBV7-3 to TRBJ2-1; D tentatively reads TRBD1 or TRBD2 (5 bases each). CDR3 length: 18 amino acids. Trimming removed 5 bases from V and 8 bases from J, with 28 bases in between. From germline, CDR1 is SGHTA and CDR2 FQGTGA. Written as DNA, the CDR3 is TGTGCCAGCAGCCGGGGTGTGAGGGGAAGGTTGAGATCGGATGAGCAGTTCTTC. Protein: CASSRGVRGRLRSDEQFF.

CDR3 DNA: TGTGCCATCAGTCCCGAGTACCTTAAGGGGACCCAGTACTTC. Translating it yields CAISPEYLKGTQYF. The chain employs TRBV10-3 and TRBJ2-5; D ambiguous. The CDR3 covers 14 residues. Germline V gives CDR1 ENHRY, CDR2 SYGVKD. V lost 5 bases to trimming and J lost 7 bases, with 17 bases between them.

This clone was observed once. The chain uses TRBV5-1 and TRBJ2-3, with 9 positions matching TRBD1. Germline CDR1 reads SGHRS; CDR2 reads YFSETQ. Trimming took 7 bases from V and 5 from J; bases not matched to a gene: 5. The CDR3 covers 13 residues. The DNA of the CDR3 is TGCGCCAGCGGACAGGGGCCCATAGATACGCAGTATTTT. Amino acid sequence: CASGQGPIDTQYF.

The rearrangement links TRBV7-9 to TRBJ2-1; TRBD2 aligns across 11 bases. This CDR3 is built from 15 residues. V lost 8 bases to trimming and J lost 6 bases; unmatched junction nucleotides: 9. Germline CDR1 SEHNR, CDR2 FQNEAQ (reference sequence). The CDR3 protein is CASGFGLAGGNEQFF. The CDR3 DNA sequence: TGTGCCAGCGGGTTTGGGCTAGCGGGAGGCAATGAGCAGTTCTTC.

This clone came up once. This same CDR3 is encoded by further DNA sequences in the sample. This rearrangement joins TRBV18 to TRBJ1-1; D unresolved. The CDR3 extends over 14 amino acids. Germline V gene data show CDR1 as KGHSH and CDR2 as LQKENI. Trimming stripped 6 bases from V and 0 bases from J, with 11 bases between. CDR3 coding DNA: TGTGCCAGCTCGCCGAGTATCATGAACACTGAAGCTTTCTTT. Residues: CASSPSIMNTEAFF. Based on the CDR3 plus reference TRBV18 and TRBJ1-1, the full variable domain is NAGVMQNPRHLVRRRGQEARLRCSPMKGHSHVYWYRQLPEEGLKFMVYLQKENIIDESGMPKERFSAEFPKEGPSILRIQQVVRGDSAAYFCASSPSIMNTEAFFGQGTRLTVV.

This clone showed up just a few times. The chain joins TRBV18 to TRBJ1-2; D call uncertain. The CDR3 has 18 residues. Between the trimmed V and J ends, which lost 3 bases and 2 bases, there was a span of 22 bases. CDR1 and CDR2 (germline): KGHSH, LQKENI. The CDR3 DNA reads TGTGCCAGCTCACCGGCTCCCCCCGTGAGTGGAGAAAACTATGGCTACACCTTC. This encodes CASSPAPPVSGENYGYTF.

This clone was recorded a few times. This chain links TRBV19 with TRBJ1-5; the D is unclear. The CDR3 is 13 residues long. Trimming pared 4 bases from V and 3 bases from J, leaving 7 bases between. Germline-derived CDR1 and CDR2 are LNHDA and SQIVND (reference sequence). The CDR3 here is CASSTAINQPQHF. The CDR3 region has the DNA TGTGCCAGTAGTACGGCGATCAATCAGCCCCAGCATTTT.

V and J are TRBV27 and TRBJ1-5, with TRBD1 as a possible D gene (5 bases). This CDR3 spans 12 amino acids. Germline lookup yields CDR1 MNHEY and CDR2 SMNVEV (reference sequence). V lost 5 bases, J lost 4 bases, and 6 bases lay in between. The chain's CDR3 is CASSPGNQPQHF. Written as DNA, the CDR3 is TGTGCCAGCAGTCCAGGGAATCAGCCCCAGCATTTT.